The T cell receptor (beta chain) under discussion was sequenced for a study of shared clonotypes between healthy human individuals. CD45RO-negative CD8 cells positively selected for CCR7 made up the naive population, which excluded terminally differentiated effector memory CD45RA+ cells. The CDR3 runs 14 residues. The germline CDR1 and CDR2 sequences are MGHDK and SYGVNS. The V gene lost 1 base and the J gene lost 4 bases, with 7 bases spanning the gap. Measured with immunoSEQ multiplex PCR; TCRdb has only the in-frame clones, and not every one. The sample includes roughly 810,000 clones, approximately 97% of them seen just once.

The specimen sequenced was naive CD8+ T cells sorted from blood. The TCR was taken from a man aged 30 to 39 in good health. The V and J genes are TRBV25-1 and TRBJ2-2; D not certain. Here the CDR3 reads CASSELRATGELFF. The CDR3 region has the DNA TGTGCCAGCAGTGAATTACGGGCCACCGGGGAGCTGTTTTTT. The full variable domain, completed using reference TRBV25-1 and TRBJ2-2, is EADIYQTPRYLVIGTGKKITLECSQTMGHDKMYWYQQDPGMELHLIHYSYGVNSTEKGDLSSESTVSRIRTEHFPLTLESARPSHTSQYLCASSELRATGELFFGEGSRLTVL.